The clone carrying this T cell receptor (beta chain) was picked up one time. Its antigen remains unidentified. CDR1 is LNHDA and CDR2 is SQIVND in the germline V gene (reference sequence). V trimming: 9 bases; J trimming: 10 bases; junction bases outside the gene matches: 8. CDR3 length equals 14 residues. This sample is part of a study of long-term antiretroviral therapy in people with HIV. Turning to the study itself: Sampling started about a decade before the 2015 immediate-ART recommendation.

Researchers ran immunoSEQ v3.0 at survey level. The table came from immunoSEQ multiplex PCR; TCRdb's copy has only in-frame clones and leaves some out. This sample has 20,000 to 25,000 clones, with 83% found just once. Overall study results and limits: After ART, diversity increased yet remained lower than transplant donor controls.

The material sequenced was unsorted PBMCs, taken 0.4 years after starting antiretroviral therapy. The chain joins TRBV19 to TRBJ2-1, with 14 bases identical to TRBD2. The sequence derives from a man aged 50 or older with HIV. The chain's CDR3 is CARMGLAGEREQFF. CDR3 in DNA: TGTGCCAGAATGGGACTAGCGGGGGAGCGGGAGCAGTTCTTC.